The subject of this entry is one TCR beta chain. Its antigen is not known. This sample was included in a study of OX40 agonist ivuxolimab in advanced cancers. Study summary: Ivuxolimab is an agonistic anti-OX40 (CD134) antibody, and patients were treated with it. Recorded diagnoses for dose-escalation patients were hepatocellular carcinoma, melanoma, renal cell or head and neck cancer. People who had prior anti-PD-1, anti-PD-L1 or anti-CTLA-4 therapy could take part, and roughly 40% had some.

The V segment lost 3 bases and the J segment 2 bases; nucleotides outside the gene matches: 3. The CDR3 has 14 amino acids. Germline-derived CDR1 and CDR2 are SGHRS and YFSETQ. Points from the study as a whole: Certain nonresponders likewise exhibited a low normalized T-cell clonal expansion.

The method was immunoSEQ multiplex PCR; TCRdb's version includes in-frame clones alone and lacks a portion of them. Counted here are 35,000 to 45,000 clones, about nine tenths occurring once; the ten biggest clones make up 13% to 15%. This specimen consisted of CD4+ or CD8+ T cells sorted from blood, obtained in a trial of the OX40 agonist ivuxolimab. This receptor was identified in an adult with an advanced solid tumor such as melanoma, head and neck, liver or kidney cancer. The rearrangement joins TRBV5-1 to TRBJ2-7; 9 nucleotides agree with TRBD1. In DNA form, the CDR3 reads TGCGCCAGCAGCTCCGGGACAGGGCCCTACGAGCAGTACTTC. This sequence encodes CASSSGTGPYEQYF. Based on the CDR3 plus reference TRBV5-1 and TRBJ2-7, the full variable domain is KAGVTQTPRYLIKTRGQQVTLSCSPISGHRSVSWYQQTPGQGLQFLFEYFSETQRNKGNFPGRFSGRQFSNSRSEMNVSTLELGDSALYLCASSSGTGPYEQYFGPGTRLTVT.